Sequencing of this T cell receptor beta chain was carried out in a study of tumor-infiltrating lymphocytes in primary liver carcinoma. With a constant-region primer, TCR beta cDNA was made from approximately 500 ng of total RNA. ARM-PCR, slightly modified, supplied the TCR beta libraries through three nested multiplex PCR rounds. PCR rounds one and two used TRBV1-TRBV30 forward primers with a C-beta reverse primer for 10 cycles each. TCRdb re-analysed the multiplex PCR reads in MiXCR, keeping a single row per CDR3 protein. The sample records approximately 340,000 distinct CDR3 sequences, around 60% being singletons. CDR3 size: 18 residues. The germline gives CDR1 MNHEY, CDR2 SVGAGI. The trim removed 2 bases at V and 2 bases at J, leaving 9 bases unmatched. Out of unsorted whole blood came the blood RNA, and germline DNA was extracted as well.

The V gene is TRBV6-5, the J gene TRBJ2-2, with 9 positions matching TRBD1. What was sequenced was peripheral blood. The TCR comes from a man between 35 and 55 years old with primary liver carcinoma and hepatitis B virus infection. CDR3 nucleotide sequence: TGTGCCAGCAGTTACCTGCCCCCGGGACAGGGAAACACCGGGGAGCTGTTTTTT. It encodes CASSYLPPGQGNTGELFF.